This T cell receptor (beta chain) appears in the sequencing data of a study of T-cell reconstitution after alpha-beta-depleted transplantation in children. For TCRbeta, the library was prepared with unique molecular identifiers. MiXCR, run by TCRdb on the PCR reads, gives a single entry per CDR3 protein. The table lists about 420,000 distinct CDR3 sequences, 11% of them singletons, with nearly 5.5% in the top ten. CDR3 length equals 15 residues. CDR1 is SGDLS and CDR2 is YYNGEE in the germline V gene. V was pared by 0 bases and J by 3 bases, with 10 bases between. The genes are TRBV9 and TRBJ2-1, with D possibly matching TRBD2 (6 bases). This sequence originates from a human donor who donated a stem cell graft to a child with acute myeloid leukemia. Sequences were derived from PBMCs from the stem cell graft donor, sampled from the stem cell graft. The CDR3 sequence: CASSVVDSGYNEQFF. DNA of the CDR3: TGTGCCAGCAGCGTAGTAGATAGCGGCTACAATGAGCAGTTCTTC.